These 24 T cell receptor beta chains were all obtained from the same sample, sequenced in a study of blood T cell repertoires in COVID-19 (TCRdb year 2020). Libraries were built with the immunoSEQ multiplex PCR assay. TCRdb's version of the immuneACCESS table is confined to in-frame rearrangements and falls short of the full clone set. An unresolved V gene accounts for under half of the shortfall where checked; the remainder is of unknown origin. The sample table contains about 210,000 clones; only one count was recorded for around 80% of them. The ten largest clones capture roughly 12% of the sample. Sequencing used peripheral blood. These receptors were collected from a woman aged 40 to 50 with acute or convalescent COVID-19.

This clone was counted ten times or more. V usage is TRBV12-5 and J usage is TRBJ1-2; 7 bases align to TRBD1. Losses at the gene ends were 7 bases for V and 4 bases for J; bases not matched to a gene: 6. This CDR3 is built from 13 residues. Germline V gene sequence: CDR1 LGHNT, CDR2 FRNRAP. The CDR3 sequence is CASAPGQIYGYTF. CDR3 sequence (DNA): TGTGCTAGTGCCCCGGGACAGATCTATGGCTACACCTTC.

The genes are TRBV5-6 and TRBJ1-6; D might be TRBD1 (6 bases). Germline loops: CDR1 SGHDT, CDR2 YYEEEE. The CDR3 covers 15 residues. Trimming removed 4 bases from V and 3 bases from J, with 11 bases in between. The CDR3, as DNA: TGTGCCAGCAGCACCAACAGGGTCTATAATTCACCCCTCCACTTT. As protein: CASSTNRVYNSPLHF.

This chain uses TRBV27 with TRBJ2-5; weak D call: TRBD2 (6 bases). Germline V gene lookup returns CDR1 MNHEY and CDR2 SMNVEV (reference sequence). The CDR3 is 15 residues long. V was shortened by 3 bases and J by 1 base, with 12 bases between the two germline ends. The CDR3 coding sequence is TGTGCCAGCAGTTTGAGGAGGGCCTCCCAAGAGACCCAGTACTTC. Translation gives CASSLRRASQETQYF.

A note on this clone: One end of the junction is discordant with germline, which a read error may explain. The chain couples TRBV12-5 to TRBJ2-7; 7 bases are shared with TRBD2. This CDR3 spans 12 amino acids. CDR1 is LGHNT, CDR2 FRNRAP, per germline. In nucleotides, the CDR3 is TGTGCTAGTGGTTTAGCGGGGAGGGGTTCAGCCTTC. Its translation is CASGLAGRGSAF.

This clone has a handful of counts. The CDR3 loop reads CASSLSSGRPPLHF. CDR3 DNA: TGTGCCAGCAGTTTATCGTCAGGTCGGCCACCCCTCCACTTT. V and J are TRBV27 and TRBJ1-6; D is ambiguous. The germline V gene has CDR1 MNHEY and CDR2 SMNVEV (reference sequence). The V gene lost 0 bases and the J gene lost 11 bases, with 11 bases spanning the gap. The CDR3 totals 14 residues.

This chain connects TRBV6-5 to TRBJ1-1, with D possibly matching TRBD1 (5 bases). V was pared by 4 bases and J by 1 base, with 7 bases between. This CDR3 is 13 amino acids long. Germline V CDR1 and CDR2: MNHEY, SVGAGI. The CDR3, as DNA: TGTGCCAGCAGTTGGCAGGGGAACACTGAAGCTTTCTTT. Translated: CASSWQGNTEAFF.

The chain uses TRBV4-3 and TRBJ1-4; TRBD1 might be the D (5 bases). CDR1 and CDR2 from the germline V gene are LGHNA and YSLEER. Trimming removed 1 base at V and 5 bases at J, with 14 bases between. This CDR3 has 16 amino acids. The CDR3 reads CASSQGKGGGNEKLFF. In nucleotides, the CDR3 is TGCGCCAGCAGCCAAGGAAAGGGCGGGGGGAATGAAAAACTGTTTTTT.

The rearrangement joins TRBV3-1 (or the pseudogene TRBV3-2) to TRBJ2-3; 15 nucleotides line up with TRBD2. The germline V gene encodes CDR1 LGHDT and CDR2 YNNKEL (reference sequence). The V gene end was trimmed by 0 bases and the J gene end by 3 bases; junction bases not matched to a gene: 7. The CDR3 length is 19 residues. The CDR3 DNA reads as TGTGCCAGCAGCCAAGATACTGGACTAGCGGGGGGGCCAACAGATACGCAGTATTTT. Translating gives CASSQDTGLAGGPTDTQYF.

The chain couples TRBV18 to TRBJ2-7; D is perhaps TRBD1 (6 bases). Trimming cost V 6 bases and J 3 bases, with 12 bases left between them. Germline V gene data show CDR1 as KGHSH and CDR2 as LQKENI. This CDR3 region has 13 residues. The CDR3 loop reads CASSRQDIYEQYF. In nucleotides, the CDR3 is TGTGCCAGCTCCCGACAGGATATCTACGAGCAGTACTTC.

This clone was seen only once. The chain couples TRBV11-2 to TRBJ2-2, with D possibly matching TRBD1 (6 bases). The CDR3 totals 15 residues. Per germline, CDR1 SGHAT and CDR2 FQNNGV. V was pared by 0 bases and J by 3 bases, with 8 bases between. CDR3 protein: CASSLEQGYTGELFF. CDR3 DNA: TGTGCCAGCAGCTTAGAACAGGGCTACACCGGGGAGCTGTTTTTT.

V usage is TRBV10-3 and J usage is TRBJ1-1; a possible D gene is TRBD1 (5 bases). The CDR3 covers 15 residues. Trimming pared 0 bases from V and 3 bases from J, leaving 11 bases between. Looked up from germline, CDR1 is ENHRY and CDR2 is SYGVKD. The chain's CDR3 is CAISESWGGDTEAFF. The CDR3 nucleotides read TGTGCCATCAGTGAGTCTTGGGGAGGGGACACTGAAGCTTTCTTT.

The V gene is TRBV6-5, the J gene TRBJ1-2; 12 bases align to TRBD1. The germline CDR1 and CDR2 sequences are MNHEY and SVGAGI. CDR3 length: 14 residues. V shed 4 bases and J 8 bases; nucleotides not matched to a gene: 5. CDR3 DNA sequence: TGTGCCAGCAGTTGGGACAGGGGGCGTGAAGGCTACACCTTC. Its protein product is CASSWDRGREGYTF.

The chain couples TRBV7-3 to TRBJ2-1; TRBD2 matches 8 bases. The junction had 8 bases not matched to a gene; V was cut back by 3 bases and J by 7 bases. Looked up from germline, CDR1 is SGHTA and CDR2 is FQGTGA. CDR3 length: 15 amino acids. CDR3 residues: CASSLGIAGRNEQFF. The CDR3 DNA is TGTGCCAGCAGCTTGGGGATAGCGGGGAGAAATGAGCAGTTCTTC.

V usage is TRBV15 and J usage is TRBJ2-5, with D possibly matching TRBD2 (7 bases). From germline, CDR1 is LNHNV and CDR2 YYDKDF (reference sequence). Trimming stripped 6 bases from V and 5 bases from J, with 16 bases between. This CDR3 spans 14 amino acids. The CDR3: CATSLHRGGETQYF. The DNA of the CDR3 is TGTGCCACCAGTCTACATAGGGGGGGGGAGACCCAGTACTTC.

This clone was seen just once. The chain joins TRBV5-1 to TRBJ1-1; a weak D match, TRBD1 (6 bases). Trimming shortened V by 6 bases and J by 2 bases, and 23 bases separated the two germline ends. Looked up from germline, CDR1 is SGHRS and CDR2 is YFSETQ. The CDR3 totals 17 residues. The CDR3 loop reads CASNRQPGVGGNTEAFF. Here the CDR3 DNA reads TGCGCCAGCAACAGACAGCCGGGTGTAGGGGGAAACACTGAAGCTTTCTTT.

As DNA, the CDR3 is TGTGCCTGGAGTGTTTCGGTAAATCAGCCCCAGCATTTT. Translated: CAWSVSVNQPQHF. The chain combines TRBV30 with TRBJ1-5, with unresolved D. Trimming removed 0 bases at V and 4 bases at J, with 7 bases between. The CDR3 has 13 amino acids. Germline V gene sequence: CDR1 GTSNPN, CDR2 SVGIG (reference sequence).

CDR3 sequence: CASSLGSGGTGGQLFF. The CDR3 bases are TGTGCCAGCAGCTTGGGATCTGGCGGGACAGGGGGACAACTGTTTTTT. V is TRBV5-6 and J is TRBJ1-4, with 11 positions matching TRBD1. Looked up from germline, CDR1 is SGHDT and CDR2 is YYEEEE. V gave up 0 bases and J gave up 12 bases; unmatched junction bases: 10. The CDR3 sequence is 16 residues long.

This chain links TRBV12-5 with TRBJ2-3; D gene uncertain. Germline CDR1 is LGHNT and CDR2 is FRNRAP. The germline V and J ends were trimmed by 5 bases and 8 bases, with 11 bases remaining between them. The CDR3 has 12 residues. Here the CDR3 DNA reads TGTGCTAGTGGTGGCCCGTTATTTACGCAGTATTTT. Translating it yields CASGGPLFTQYF. Complete variable domain (other parts from reference TRBV12-5 and TRBJ2-3): DARVTQTPRHKVTEMGQEVTMRCQPILGHNTVFWYRQTMMQGLELLAYFRNRAPLDDSGMPKDRFSAEMPDATLATLKIQPSEPRDSAVYFCASGGPLFTQYFGPGTRLTVL.

The genes are TRBV4-3 and TRBJ2-7, with TRBD1 matching over 8 bases. Trimming cost V 2 bases and J 6 bases; bases outside gene matches: 6. There are 14 residues in the CDR3. Looked up from germline, CDR1 is LGHNA and CDR2 is YSLEER. For the CDR3, the DNA is TGCGCCAGCAGCCAACAAAACGACAGGGGCGAGCAGTACTTC. It specifies CASSQQNDRGEQYF.

The V call is TRBV13, the J call TRBJ1-2, with D unresolved. The CDR3 has 14 residues. The V end was cut by 0 bases, the J end by 4 bases, with 9 bases between. Germline values: CDR1 PRHDT, CDR2 FYEKMQ (reference sequence). The chain's CDR3 is CASSLGSLGYGYTF. Here the CDR3 DNA reads TGTGCCAGCAGCTTAGGCTCCCTAGGCTATGGCTACACCTTC.

This sequence joins TRBV12-3 or TRBV12-4 and TRBJ1-1, with D perhaps TRBD1 (5 bases). The CDR3 has 13 residues. The germline V and J ends were trimmed by 3 bases and 5 bases, with 10 bases remaining between them. The CDR3 region has the DNA TGTGCCAGCAGTTTTGTACGGGGGACTGAAGCTTTCTTT. As protein: CASSFVRGTEAFF.

This sequence joins TRBV6-5 and TRBJ2-4; a weak D match, TRBD2 (6 bases). The length of the CDR3 is 13 residues. V lost 2 bases and J lost 9, with 11 bases in between. Germline-derived CDR1 and CDR2 are MNHEY and SVGAGI. The CDR3 DNA is TGTGCCAGCAGTTACGGGCAGGGAGGCATTCAGTACTTC. Residues: CASSYGQGGIQYF.

This rearrangement joins TRBV7-3 to TRBJ2-1; tentatively, D is TRBD1 (6 bases). In germline, CDR1 is SGHTA, CDR2 FQGTGA. This CDR3 is 14 amino acids long. Between the trimmed V and J ends, which lost 2 bases and 7 bases, there was a span of 12 bases. The CDR3 DNA reads as TGTGCCAGCAGCTTAGACCACAGGGTGAATGAGCAGTTCTTC. This codes for CASSLDHRVNEQFF.

The chain carries TRBV10-3 and TRBJ1-6, with 7 positions matching TRBD1. Germline CDR1 reads ENHRY; CDR2 reads SYGVKD. The CDR3 has 16 amino acids. Unmatched junction bases numbered 5, after V lost 6 bases and J lost 0 bases. The chain's CDR3 is CAIRKQGTSYNSPLHF. CDR3 DNA: TGTGCCATCAGAAAACAGGGGACCTCCTATAATTCACCCCTCCACTTT.